Shown below are 25 T cell receptor beta chains from a single sample sequenced in a study of blood T cell repertoires in COVID-19. The protocol was immunoSEQ multiplex PCR, while the TCRdb copy is restricted to in-frame clones and leaves out a portion. The table shows around 150,000 clones, with approximately 90% occurring only once. The sequencing sample was made of peripheral blood. The receptors were sampled from a human donor with COVID-19, enrolled during active disease. The donor label of this sample is uncertain.

CDR3 protein: CASGGGNPYNEQFF. The CDR3 nucleotides read TGCGCCAGCGGGGGGGGGAACCCCTACAATGAGCAGTTCTTC. The J gene is TRBJ2-1, the V gene TRBV5-1; 7 bases map to TRBD2. Germline assignment: CDR1 SGHRS and CDR2 YFSETQ. The CDR3 covers 14 residues. V gave up 7 bases and J gave up 2 bases; unmatched junction bases: 6.

V gene TRBV5-4 combines with J gene TRBJ1-3; D is unresolved. Trimming removed 4 bases from V and 0 bases from J, with 8 bases in between. There are 14 residues in the CDR3. Germline values: CDR1 SGHNT, CDR2 YYREEE (reference sequence). The CDR3 DNA is TGTGCCAGCAGCAGAGACATCTCTGGAAACACCATATATTTT. This sequence encodes CASSRDISGNTIYF.

The chain combines TRBV6-5 with TRBJ1-2; D possibly corresponds to TRBD1 (5 bases). V lost 5 bases to trimming and J lost 12 bases, with 16 bases between them. The CDR3 sequence is 12 residues long. Per germline, CDR1 MNHEY and CDR2 SVGAGI. Here the CDR3 DNA reads TGTGCCAGCAGTACGGGAGGGGACGACAACACCTTC. It codes for CASSTGGDDNTF.

A word on this clone: This CDR3 is also generated by other DNA sequences in the sample. The V gene is TRBV10-2, the J gene TRBJ2-3; D is possibly TRBD1 (5 bases). The V gene's germline CDR1 is WSHSY and CDR2 SAAADI. The CDR3 has 14 amino acids. V dropped 3 bases and J dropped 0 bases, with 7 bases sitting between them. Here the CDR3 reads CASSEQASTDTQYF. In DNA form, the CDR3 reads TGCGCCAGCAGTGAACAGGCCAGCACAGATACGCAGTATTTT.

Only a few counts were recorded for this clone. V usage is TRBV9 and J usage is TRBJ2-1; 8 positions match TRBD2. CDR3 length: 16 residues. V shed 3 bases, J shed 5 bases, and the junction held 10 bases outside the gene matches. CDR1 and CDR2 (germline): SGDLS, YYNGEE. The CDR3 spells CASSDGGAGSDNEQFF. CDR3 in DNA: TGTGCCAGCAGCGACGGGGGGGCCGGGAGTGACAATGAGCAGTTCTTC.

The chain employs TRBV12-5 and TRBJ2-7; 8 positions match TRBD1. The junction had 4 bases not matched to a gene; V was cut back by 5 bases and J by 4 bases. CDR3 length: 13 residues. Germline V lookup: CDR1 LGHNT, CDR2 FRNRAP. The CDR3: CASGIRQGYEQYF. DNA for the CDR3: TGTGCTAGTGGTATTAGACAGGGGTACGAGCAGTACTTC. The whole variable domain, filled in from reference TRBV12-5 and TRBJ2-7, reads DARVTQTPRHKVTEMGQEVTMRCQPILGHNTVFWYRQTMMQGLELLAYFRNRAPLDDSGMPKDRFSAEMPDATLATLKIQPSEPRDSAVYFCASGIRQGYEQYFGPGTRLTVT.

J is TRBJ2-3 and V is TRBV27, with 10 bases fitting TRBD2. Germline V gene lookup returns CDR1 MNHEY and CDR2 SMNVEV (reference sequence). The V segment lost 5 bases and the J segment 1 base; nucleotides outside the gene matches: 3. This CDR3 is 15 amino acids long. DNA of the CDR3: TGTGCCAGCAGTCACGGGACTAGCGGCACAGATACGCAGTATTTT. Protein sequence: CASSHGTSGTDTQYF.

This chain uses TRBV23-1 with TRBJ1-5; D is ambiguous. TRBV23-1 falls under the ORF class, with uncertain function. Trimming removed 7 bases at V and 8 bases at J, with 21 bases between. The CDR3 loop spans 15 amino acids. CDR3 DNA: TGCGCCAGCACCCGAGTGGGAAACGGGAAGGAGCCCCAGCATTTT. This translates into CASTRVGNGKEPQHF.

This rearrangement joins TRBV18 to TRBJ1-1; TRBD1 matches 8 bases. The J segment lost 11 bases and the V segment lost 2 bases, leaving 7 bases of the junction unmatched. The germline gives CDR1 KGHSH, CDR2 LQKENI. The CDR3 sequence is 13 residues long. CDR3 in amino acids: CASSPVEQGGAFF. The CDR3 bases are TGTGCCAGCTCACCAGTCGAACAGGGGGGTGCTTTCTTT. Full variable domain (rest looked up from reference TRBV18 and TRBJ1-1): NAGVMQNPRHLVRRRGQEARLRCSPMKGHSHVYWYRQLPEEGLKFMVYLQKENIIDESGMPKERFSAEFPKEGPSILRIQQVVRGDSAAYFCASSPVEQGGAFFGQGTRLTVV.

This clone was found once. The J gene is TRBJ2-7, the V gene TRBV29-1, with 11 bases that match TRBD2. CDR1 SQVTM and CDR2 ANQGSEA come from the germline V gene. J gave up 2 bases and V 7 bases, and 4 bases lay outside the gene matches. CDR3 size: 13 residues. The DNA of the CDR3 is TGCAGCGGAGGGACTAGCGGTCCCTACGAGCAGTACTTC. Its protein is CSGGTSGPYEQYF.

The chain uses TRBV19 and TRBJ2-7; TRBD2 agrees at 7 bases. This CDR3 has 13 residues. Looked up from germline, CDR1 is LNHDA and CDR2 is SQIVND (reference sequence). With V trimmed by 3 bases and J by 5 bases, 4 bases remained unmatched. The CDR3: CASSIALADEQYF. DNA of the CDR3: TGTGCCAGTAGTATCGCGCTAGCGGACGAGCAGTACTTC.

The chain has TRBV6-1 and TRBJ1-2; D remains unclear. Germline CDR1 MNHNS, CDR2 SASEGT. V was shortened by 2 bases and J by 1 base, with 14 bases between the two germline ends. The CDR3 has 16 amino acids. The DNA of the CDR3 is TGTGCCAGCAGTGAATTCTACTACGGGGTTAACTATGGCTACACCTTC. Its translation is CASSEFYYGVNYGYTF.

This clone was found once. The CDR3 sequence: CASSAGQANTEAFF. CDR3 nucleotides: TGTGCTTCTTCCGCGGGACAGGCTAACACTGAAGCTTTCTTT. This chain connects TRBV19 to TRBJ1-1, with 8 bases aligning to TRBD1. From germline, CDR1 is LNHDA and CDR2 SQIVND (reference sequence). This CDR3 has 14 amino acids.

The chain couples TRBV5-1 to TRBJ2-5; D is perhaps TRBD2 (5 bases). The germline CDR1 and CDR2 sequences are SGHRS and YFSETQ. Trimming shortened V by 4 bases and J by 5 bases, and 18 bases separated the two germline ends. This CDR3 is built from 15 residues. CDR3 residues: CASSLSGSSTETQYF. The CDR3 DNA sequence: TGCGCCAGCAGCCTCAGCGGTAGCTCAACGGAGACCCAGTACTTC.

This clone was recorded a few times. V and J are TRBV11-3 and TRBJ2-3; D remains ambiguous. The V end lost 5 bases, the J end lost 4 bases, and 16 bases lay between the germline ends. The CDR3 contains 15 residues. The germline CDR1 and CDR2 sequences are SGHNT and YENEEA. The CDR3 bases are TGTGCCAGCAGCCCCTCCCCGTCTTCCGCAGATACGCAGTATTTT. The encoded protein is CASSPSPSSADTQYF.

The sample holds one count of this clone. The chain employs TRBV7-8 and TRBJ2-7, with 8 bases identical to TRBD1. This CDR3 has 15 residues. J lost 3 bases, V lost 1 base, and 5 bases had no gene match. Germline V gene lookup returns CDR1 SGHVS and CDR2 FQNEAQ. As DNA, the CDR3 is TGTGCCAGCAGCTTAGTCGCGGACAGGGTCTACGAGCAGTACTTC. Amino acid sequence: CASSLVADRVYEQYF.

V gene TRBV7-8 combines with J gene TRBJ1-2; a possible D gene is TRBD1 (6 bases). The V and J ends lost 5 bases and 5 bases respectively, with 18 bases between them. Germline V gives CDR1 SGHVS, CDR2 FQNEAQ. This CDR3 is built from 15 residues. DNA for the CDR3: TGTGCCAGCAGCCTAAGGGAAGGGAGGGGGTATGGCTACACCTTC. Residues: CASSLREGRGYGYTF.

The V gene is TRBV5-4, the J gene TRBJ2-4; 9 bases are a match to TRBD1. The CDR3 has 13 amino acids. CDR1 SGHNT and CDR2 YYREEE come from the germline V gene (reference sequence). J lost 6 bases, V lost 4 bases, and 2 bases had no gene match. In nucleotides, the CDR3 is TGTGCCAGCAGCCCGACAGGGGGAAACATTCAGTACTTC. Its translation: CASSPTGGNIQYF.

The chain joins TRBV4-1 to TRBJ2-5; 11 nucleotides align to TRBD2. Germline values: CDR1 MGHRA, CDR2 YSYEKL. V lost 5 bases to trimming and J lost 5 bases; unmatched junction nucleotides: 10. The CDR3 is made up of 16 amino acids. Here the CDR3 DNA reads TGCGCCAGCAGCTCGCAAATAGCGGGGGGGCCGGAGACCCAGTACTTC. It specifies CASSSQIAGGPETQYF.

J is TRBJ2-2 and V is TRBV11-2; D possibly corresponds to TRBD1 (5 bases). Germline loops: CDR1 SGHAT, CDR2 FQNNGV. The CDR3 runs 11 residues. V was clipped by 7 bases and J by 7 bases, with 7 bases between them. The CDR3 DNA sequence: TGTGCCAGCATCAGGGACGGGGAGCTGTTTTTT. It codes for CASIRDGELFF.

This clone was observed a single time. The chain links TRBV5-1 to TRBJ2-7; 14 bases are a match to TRBD2. Germline loops: CDR1 SGHRS, CDR2 YFSETQ. This CDR3 is built from 16 residues. V lost 3 bases and J lost 3; bases outside the gene matches: 5. CDR3 bases: TGCGCCAGCAGCTCGGGACTAGCGGGAGTGGACTACGAGCAGTACTTC. This encodes CASSSGLAGVDYEQYF. Full variable domain (remainder filled in from reference TRBV5-1 and TRBJ2-7): KAGVTQTPRYLIKTRGQQVTLSCSPISGHRSVSWYQQTPGQGLQFLFEYFSETQRNKGNFPGRFSGRQFSNSRSEMNVSTLELGDSALYLCASSSGLAGVDYEQYFGPGTRLTVT.

This clone came up once. The DNA of the CDR3 is TGCGCCAGCAGCTTGCGGGCTAGCGGGGGGGCCTCCAATGAGCAGTTCTTC. This gives the protein CASSLRASGGASNEQFF. The rearrangement joins TRBV5-1 to TRBJ2-1, with TRBD2 matching 12 bases. Germline CDR1 reads SGHRS; CDR2 reads YFSETQ. V was pared by 1 base and J by 6 bases, with 8 bases of the junction left unmatched. CDR3 size: 17 residues.

The genes are TRBV5-6 and TRBJ2-4; 9 bases are shared with TRBD1. Germline V CDR1 and CDR2: SGHDT, YYEEEE. The CDR3 consists of 14 residues. Trimming removed 5 bases from V and 6 bases from J; junction bases left unmatched: 6. The DNA for the CDR3 is TGTGCCAGCAGGGAAAGGGGACAGGGAAACATTCAGTACTTC. It specifies CASRERGQGNIQYF.

In this sample, this clone turned up a few times. The CDR3 protein is CATSTGAWTEAFF. The CDR3 coding sequence is TGTGCCACCAGCACAGGGGCATGGACTGAAGCTTTCTTT. The J gene is TRBJ1-1, the V gene TRBV15; tentative D call: TRBD1 (6 bases). The CDR3 is made up of 13 amino acids. Deletions cut 4 bases from V and 5 bases from J, with 11 bases between. Germline CDR1 reads LNHNV; CDR2 reads YYDKDF (reference sequence).

The chain couples TRBV6-5 to TRBJ1-1; D is uncertain. From germline, CDR1 is MNHEY and CDR2 SVGAGI. The CDR3 is made up of 12 amino acids. V lost 6 bases to trimming and J lost 6 bases, with 11 bases between them. The CDR3 loop reads CASRAPRAEAFF. For the CDR3, the DNA is TGTGCCAGCAGGGCACCTCGTGCTGAAGCTTTCTTT.